These T cell receptor beta chains were read from a single sample in a study of T cells in localized non-small cell lung cancer. Libraries were prepared by immunoSEQ multiplex PCR; TCRdb keeps only in-frame clonotypes and omits some of them. The sample contains about 52,000 clones, 86% of which appear only once. The source material was peripheral blood, sampled before any cancer treatment. The origin of the receptors is a male donor aged 60 or over with stage III squamous cell lung carcinoma. The conserved cysteine and the conserved F or W are not part of the CDR3 here.

V	J	CDR3
TRBV19	TRBJ2-3	ASSIRDSYTDTQY
TRBV19	TRBJ2-1	ASSGISYNEQF
TRBV7-9	TRBJ2-3	ASSRRQGTTDTQY
TRBV18	TRBJ1-1	ASSTGMNTEAF
TRBV5-8	TRBJ1-1	ASSLALEAF
TRBV2	TRBJ1-4	ASSMTGFATNEKLF
TRBV4-1	TRBJ1-5	ASSPTVTANQPQH
TRBV6-5	TRBJ1-2	ASSYSVGSSNYGYT
TRBV14	TRBJ2-3	ASSQDLASSGKDTQY
TRBV20-1	TRBJ1-6	SASNNSPLH
TRBV7-9	TRBJ2-5	ARSFRTEYQETQY
TRBV19	TRBJ2-4	ASSFSQGTKNIQY
TRBV5-1	TRBJ2-3	ASKTGGSGDTQY
TRBV5-6	TRBJ1-1	ASRGRGNTEAF
TRBV30	TRBJ2-1	AWSGVPSYNEQF
TRBV2	TRBJ1-2	ASRDTTGGSYT
TRBV10-3	TRBJ1-2	ALGGSGYGYT
TRBV11-3	TRBJ2-1	ASTDPGLAGAFYDEQF
TRBV6-5	TRBJ2-5	ASSYSGGLQETQY
TRBV7-9	TRBJ1-5	ASSYLSSETDRGNQPQH
TRBV6-5	TRBJ1-1	ASRRDRLNTEAF
TRBV11-1	TRBJ1-1	ASSLAGAAF
TRBV7-9	TRBJ2-6	ASSRFPGQGSSGANVLT
TRBV6-5	TRBJ1-1	ASSNDRGGTEAF
TRBV19	TRBJ1-2	ASSIGEGRNGYT
TRBV6-5	TRBJ1-1	ASRQLNTEAF
TRBV7-2	TRBJ2-3	ASSPSNTDTQY
TRBV5-1	TRBJ2-3	ASSLDRGTDTQY
TRBV7-8	TRBJ2-7	ASILDWGEQY
TRBV9	TRBJ2-3	ASSVIADTQY
TRBV6-1	TRBJ1-1	ASSERKTEAF
TRBV19	TRBJ2-3	ASSILDTQY
TRBV7-6	TRBJ1-1	ASSRGFLNTEAF
TRBV4-1	TRBJ1-5	ASSQQQGNQPQH
TRBV28	TRBJ1-2	ASSVRGLRGYT
TRBV11-2	TRBJ2-1	ASGASSPPYNEQF
TRBV29-1	TRBJ1-1	SVRTAEAF
TRBV19	TRBJ2-2	ASTAGINTGELF
TRBV5-1	TRBJ2-7	ASSLLGGAGAYEQY
TRBV4-3	TRBJ1-6	ASSQGTARGYNSPLH
TRBV5-1	TRBJ1-4	ASSYTGAREKLF
TRBV5-1	TRBJ2-7	ASSSTGQGEAEQY
TRBV19	TRBJ2-2	ASSTRDRNTGELF
TRBV7-2	TRBJ2-1	ASSLVATHLSNEQF
TRBV11-1	TRBJ2-3	ASSLMRRGTRSTDTQY
TRBV10-2	TRBJ2-7	ASSEYGAEATHEQY
TRBV7-8	TRBJ1-3	ASKGVSSGNTIY
TRBV7-9	TRBJ2-1	ASSLEGRGGNEQF
TRBV7-2	TRBJ2-1	ASSVGGGYHNEQF
TRBV12-5	TRBJ1-2	ASGLVPTGHKGYT
TRBV29-1	TRBJ2-7	SVETSGSTYEQY
TRBV4-2	TRBJ1-3	ASSQEGSSSGNTIY
TRBV7-2	TRBJ2-7	ASSWSQGYEQY
TRBV28	TRBJ2-1	ATKAGNEQF